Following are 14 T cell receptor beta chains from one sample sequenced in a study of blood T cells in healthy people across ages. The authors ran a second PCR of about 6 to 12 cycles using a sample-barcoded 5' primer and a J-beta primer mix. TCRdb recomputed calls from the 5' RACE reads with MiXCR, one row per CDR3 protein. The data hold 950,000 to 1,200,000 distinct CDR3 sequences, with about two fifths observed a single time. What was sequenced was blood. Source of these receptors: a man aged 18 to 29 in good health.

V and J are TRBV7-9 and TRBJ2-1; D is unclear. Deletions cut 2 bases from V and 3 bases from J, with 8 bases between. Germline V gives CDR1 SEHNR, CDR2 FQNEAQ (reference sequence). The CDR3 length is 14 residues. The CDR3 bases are TGTGCCAGCAGCTTACCCGCCAACTACAATGAGCAGTTCTTC. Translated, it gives CASSLPANYNEQFF.

This chain's CDR3 is CASSYAPQLGMNTEAFF. CDR3 in DNA: TGTGCCAGCAGCTACGCCCCCCAGTTGGGAATGAACACTGAAGCTTTCTTT. The chain joins TRBV13 to TRBJ1-1; no clear D. V was pared by 4 bases and J by 0 bases, with 18 bases between. Looked up from germline, CDR1 is PRHDT and CDR2 is FYEKMQ (reference sequence). CDR3 length: 17 residues.

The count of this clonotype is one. This CDR3 is CASSDTGVGNTIYF. In DNA form, the CDR3 reads TGTGCCAGCAGTGATACAGGGGTTGGAAACACCATATATTTT. This rearrangement joins TRBV25-1 to TRBJ1-3; 7 positions agree with TRBD1. V was pared by 3 bases and J by 3 bases, with 2 bases of the junction left unmatched. CDR3 length: 14 residues. Germline loops: CDR1 MGHDK, CDR2 SYGVNS.

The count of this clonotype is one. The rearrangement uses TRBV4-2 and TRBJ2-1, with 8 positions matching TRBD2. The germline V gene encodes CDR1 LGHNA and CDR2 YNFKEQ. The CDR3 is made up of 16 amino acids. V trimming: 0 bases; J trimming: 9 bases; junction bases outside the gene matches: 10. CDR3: CASSQEGAGVITEQFF. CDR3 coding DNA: TGTGCCAGCAGCCAAGAGGGAGCGGGGGTTATTACTGAGCAGTTCTTC.

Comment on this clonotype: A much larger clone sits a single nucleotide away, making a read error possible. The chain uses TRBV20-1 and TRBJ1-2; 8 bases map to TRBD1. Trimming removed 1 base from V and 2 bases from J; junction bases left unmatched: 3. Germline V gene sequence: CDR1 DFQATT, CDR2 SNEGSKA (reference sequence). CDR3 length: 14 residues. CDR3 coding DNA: TGCAGTGCTAGAGGTCGGACAGGGAACTATGGCTACACCTTC. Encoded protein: CSARGRTGNYGYTF.

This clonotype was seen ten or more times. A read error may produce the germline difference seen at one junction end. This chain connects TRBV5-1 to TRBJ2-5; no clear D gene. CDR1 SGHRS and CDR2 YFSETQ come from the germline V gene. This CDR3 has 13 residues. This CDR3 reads CASSVGRQETQYF. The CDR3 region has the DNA TGTGCCAGCAGCGTCGGACGCCAAGAGACCCAGTACTTC.

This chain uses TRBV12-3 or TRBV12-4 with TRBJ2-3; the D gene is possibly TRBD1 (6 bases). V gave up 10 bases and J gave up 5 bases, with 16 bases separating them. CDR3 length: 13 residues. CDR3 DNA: TGTGCCATCCAAAGGGGGATTAAAGATACGCAGTATTTT. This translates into CAIQRGIKDTQYF.

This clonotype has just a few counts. CDR3 loop: CASSSVPTTDTQYF. CDR3 DNA: TGTGCCAGCAGCTCCGTACCGACCACAGATACGCAGTATTTT. This sequence joins TRBV7-9 and TRBJ2-3; D unresolved. The V gene lost 4 bases and the J gene lost 2 bases, with 10 bases spanning the gap. Germline assignment: CDR1 SEHNR and CDR2 FQNEAQ (reference sequence). This CDR3 is 14 amino acids long.

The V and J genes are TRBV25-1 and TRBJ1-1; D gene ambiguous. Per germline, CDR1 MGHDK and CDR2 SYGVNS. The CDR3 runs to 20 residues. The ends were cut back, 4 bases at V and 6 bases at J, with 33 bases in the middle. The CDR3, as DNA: TGTGCCAGCAGTGGAGAGGGAGTGAGACTCAACCGGAAGGGTTATCCTGAAGCTTTCTTT. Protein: CASSGEGVRLNRKGYPEAFF.

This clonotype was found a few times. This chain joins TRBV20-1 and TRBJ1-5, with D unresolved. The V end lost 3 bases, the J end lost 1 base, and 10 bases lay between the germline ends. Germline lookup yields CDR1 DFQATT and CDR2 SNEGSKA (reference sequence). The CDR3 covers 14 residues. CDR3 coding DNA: TGCAGTGCTAGGGAGCCGTTGAGCAATCAGCCCCAGCATTTT. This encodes CSAREPLSNQPQHF.

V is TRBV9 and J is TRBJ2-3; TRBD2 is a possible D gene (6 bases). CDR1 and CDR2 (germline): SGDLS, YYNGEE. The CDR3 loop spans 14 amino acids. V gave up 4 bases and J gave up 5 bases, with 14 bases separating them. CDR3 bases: TGTGCCAGCAGCCCCCGGTATAGCGGAGATACGCAGTATTTT. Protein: CASSPRYSGDTQYF.

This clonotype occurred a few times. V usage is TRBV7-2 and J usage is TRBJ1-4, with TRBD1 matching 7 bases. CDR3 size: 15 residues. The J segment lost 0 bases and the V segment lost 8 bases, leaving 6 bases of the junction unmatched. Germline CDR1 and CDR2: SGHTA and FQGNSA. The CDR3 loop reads CASRQGTSTNEKLFF. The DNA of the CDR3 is TGTGCCAGCCGACAGGGAACCTCAACTAATGAAAAACTGTTTTTT.

The CDR3: CASDDLDTQYF. The CDR3, as DNA: TGTGCCAGCGACGATTTGGATACGCAGTATTTT. The genes are TRBV6-2 or TRBV6-3 and TRBJ2-3; D uncertain. This CDR3 is 11 amino acids long. Trimming pared 8 bases from V and 6 bases from J, leaving 9 bases between. Germline lookup yields CDR1 MNHEY and CDR2 SVGEGT.

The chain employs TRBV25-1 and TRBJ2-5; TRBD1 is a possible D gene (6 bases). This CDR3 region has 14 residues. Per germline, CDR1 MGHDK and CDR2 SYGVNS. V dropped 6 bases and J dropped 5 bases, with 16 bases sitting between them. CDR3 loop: CASRSTGIPETQYF. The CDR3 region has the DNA TGTGCCAGCAGAAGCACAGGGATTCCTGAGACCCAGTACTTC.